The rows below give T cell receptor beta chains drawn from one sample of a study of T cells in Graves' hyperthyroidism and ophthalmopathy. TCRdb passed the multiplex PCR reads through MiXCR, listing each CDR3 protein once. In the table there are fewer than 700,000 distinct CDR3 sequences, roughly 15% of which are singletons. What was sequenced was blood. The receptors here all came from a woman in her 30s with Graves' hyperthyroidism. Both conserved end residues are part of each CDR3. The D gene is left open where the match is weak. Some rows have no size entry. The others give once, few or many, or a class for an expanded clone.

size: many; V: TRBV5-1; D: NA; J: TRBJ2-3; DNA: TGCGCCAGCACCCCTGAAAACCAGGGTTTTCCAGATACGCAGTATTTT; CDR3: CASTPENQGFPDTQYF
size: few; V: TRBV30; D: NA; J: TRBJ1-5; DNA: TGTGCCTGGGAAGTGGGAGCAACAGGGCCCCAGCATTTT; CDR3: CAWEVGATGPQHF
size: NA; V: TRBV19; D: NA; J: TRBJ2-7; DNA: TGTGCCAGCACTTCGGGACGGGGGACCTACGAGCAGTACTTC; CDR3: CASTSGRGTYEQYF
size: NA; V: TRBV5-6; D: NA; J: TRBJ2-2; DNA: TGTGCCAGCAGCTTACTGACAGCGCGCAACACCGGGGAGCTGTTTTTT; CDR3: CASSLLTARNTGELFF
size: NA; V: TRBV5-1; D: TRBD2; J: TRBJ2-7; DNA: TGCGCCAGCAGCTTCATAGCGGGAGATGGGGACTTTTACGAGCAGTACTTC; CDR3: CASSFIAGDGDFYEQYF
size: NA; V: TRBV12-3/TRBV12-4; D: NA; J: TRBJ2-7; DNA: TGTGCCAGCAGTTTAGGGGGGCCGGCCGGCTCCTACGAGCAGTACTTC; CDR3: CASSLGGPAGSYEQYF
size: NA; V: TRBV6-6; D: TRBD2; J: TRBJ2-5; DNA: TGTGCCAGCAGTTACTCTCCCAGCGGGAGTGGCGAGACCCAGTACTTC; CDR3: CASSYSPSGSGETQYF
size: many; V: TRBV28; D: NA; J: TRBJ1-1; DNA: TGTGCCAGCAGTTTATCATCAGGAATGAACACTGAAGCTTTCTTT; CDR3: CASSLSSGMNTEAFF
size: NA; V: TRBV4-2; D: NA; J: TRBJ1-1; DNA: TGTGCCAGCAGCCAAGACCGGAGTGCTGAAGCTTTCTTT; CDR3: CASSQDRSAEAFF
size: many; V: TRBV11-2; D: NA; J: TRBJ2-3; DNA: TGTGCCAGCAGCTTAGGCGCGAACCCCGAGGCAGATACGCAGTATTTT; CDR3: CASSLGANPEADTQYF
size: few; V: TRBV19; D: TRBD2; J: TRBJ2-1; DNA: TGTGCCATCTCCAGCGGGAGCTTCTACAATGAGCAGTTCTTC; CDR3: CAISSGSFYNEQFF
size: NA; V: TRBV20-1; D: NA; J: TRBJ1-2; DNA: TGCAGTGCTAGAGGGGCAGGGGAGGGCTACACCTTC; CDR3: CSARGAGEGYTF
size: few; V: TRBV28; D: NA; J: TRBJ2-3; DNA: TGTGCCAGCAGTACTAACCGCCTCCGGGGGCGAGAGGCAGATACGCAGTATTTT; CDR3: CASSTNRLRGREADTQYF
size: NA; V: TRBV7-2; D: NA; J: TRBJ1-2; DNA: TGTGCCAGCAGCCAACGAACAGGGAACCTCTATGGCTACACCTTC; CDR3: CASSQRTGNLYGYTF
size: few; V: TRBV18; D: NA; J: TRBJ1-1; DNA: TGTGCCAGCTCTCCAAATCAGGGGAACACTGAAGCTTTCTTT; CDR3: CASSPNQGNTEAFF
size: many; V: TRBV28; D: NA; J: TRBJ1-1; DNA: TGTGCCAGCAGTTTATCCTCCCCTAGGAACACTGAAGCTTTCTTT; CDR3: CASSLSSPRNTEAFF
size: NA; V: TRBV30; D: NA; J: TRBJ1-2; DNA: TGTGCCTGGAGTTCTGGCGGAGGCCGGATAAACTATGGCTACACCTTC; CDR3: CAWSSGGGRINYGYTF
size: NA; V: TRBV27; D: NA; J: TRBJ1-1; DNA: TGTGCCAGCAGCCCATTTAGGTCCGGGGAGACCGCTTTCTTT; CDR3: CASSPFRSGETAFF
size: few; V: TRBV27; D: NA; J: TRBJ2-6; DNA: TGTGCCAGCAGTCGGGTCTTGACTGGGGCCAACGTCCTGACTTTC; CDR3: CASSRVLTGANVLTF
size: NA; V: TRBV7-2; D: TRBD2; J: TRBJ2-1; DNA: TGTGCCAGCAGCCCACTAGCGGGAGGAGTGGGCAATGAGCAGTTCTTC; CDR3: CASSPLAGGVGNEQFF
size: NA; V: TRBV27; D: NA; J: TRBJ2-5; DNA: TGTGCCAGCAGTTTAGCCGGGACCCAAGAGACCCAGTACTTC; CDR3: CASSLAGTQETQYF
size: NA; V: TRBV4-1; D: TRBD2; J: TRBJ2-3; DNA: TGCGCCAGCAGCCACCCTACGAGCGGGACCCGCACAGATACGCAGTATTTT; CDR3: CASSHPTSGTRTDTQYF
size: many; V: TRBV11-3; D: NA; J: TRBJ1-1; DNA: TGTGCCAGCAGCGCTCAGGGGAAAATGAACACTGAAGCTTTCTTT; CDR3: CASSAQGKMNTEAFF
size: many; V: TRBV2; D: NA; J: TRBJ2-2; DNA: TGTGCCAGCAGTGAACAGGACCTGAGGGGAGAGCTGTTTTTT; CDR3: CASSEQDLRGELFF
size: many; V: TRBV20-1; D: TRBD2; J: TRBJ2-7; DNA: TGCAGTGCTAGAGCGGCTAGCGGGAGGGTTAGCTCCTACGAGCAGTACTTC; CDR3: CSARAASGRVSSYEQYF
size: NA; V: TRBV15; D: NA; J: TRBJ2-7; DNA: TGTGCCACCAGCAGAGAAAGTTTCTCCTACGAGCAGTACTTC; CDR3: CATSRESFSYEQYF
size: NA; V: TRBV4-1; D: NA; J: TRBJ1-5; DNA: TGCGCCAGCAGCCACGTTACGGGACTTTATCAGCCCCAGCATTTT; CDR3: CASSHVTGLYQPQHF
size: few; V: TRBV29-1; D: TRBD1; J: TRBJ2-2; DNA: TGCAGCGGCAAACAGGGGGCTACCGGGGAGCTGTTTTTT; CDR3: CSGKQGATGELFF
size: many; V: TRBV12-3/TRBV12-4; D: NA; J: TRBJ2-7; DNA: TGTGCCAGCAGTCCCAGGACAGAGACCTACGAGCAGTACTTC; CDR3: CASSPRTETYEQYF
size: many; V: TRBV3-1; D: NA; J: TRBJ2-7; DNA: TGTGCCAGCATCTTGACAGGATCCTACGAGCAGTACTTC; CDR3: CASILTGSYEQYF
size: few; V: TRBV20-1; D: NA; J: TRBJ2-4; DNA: TGCAGTGCTAGAGTAAGGGGGTTGGGTTTGGGAGCCAAAAACATTCAGTACTTC; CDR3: CSARVRGLGLGAKNIQYF
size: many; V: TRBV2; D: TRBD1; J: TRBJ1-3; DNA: TGTGCCAGCAGTGCACGGGACAGTTACTCTGGAAACACCATATATTTT; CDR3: CASSARDSYSGNTIYF
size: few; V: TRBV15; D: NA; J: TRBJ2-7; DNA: TGTGCCACCAGCAGAGATTGGGGTACTACCTACGAGCAGTACTTC; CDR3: CATSRDWGTTYEQYF
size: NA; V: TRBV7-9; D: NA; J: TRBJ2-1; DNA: TGTGCCAGCAGTCAGGGTTCCCAGCAGACCTTC; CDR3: CASSQGSQQTF
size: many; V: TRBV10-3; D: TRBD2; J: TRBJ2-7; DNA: TGTGCCATCAGTGAGAGTAGCGGGAGCCCTAACTACGAGCAGTACTTC; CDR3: CAISESSGSPNYEQYF
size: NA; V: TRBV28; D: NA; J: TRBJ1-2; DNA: TGTGCCAGCAGTTTGCGAATCTCGGGGAAAAACTATGGCTACACCTTC; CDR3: CASSLRISGKNYGYTF
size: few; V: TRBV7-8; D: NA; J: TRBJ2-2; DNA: TGTGCCAGCAGCTTAGCAGGGTTGAACACCGGGGAGCTGTTTTTT; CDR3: CASSLAGLNTGELFF
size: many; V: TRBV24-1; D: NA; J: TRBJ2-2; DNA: TGTGCCACCAGTGCTCCGGGATACACCGGGGAGCTGTTTTTT; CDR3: CATSAPGYTGELFF
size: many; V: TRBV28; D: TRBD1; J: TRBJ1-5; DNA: TGTGCCAGCAGTTCGACAGGGTGGTATAGCAATCAGCCCCAGCATTTT; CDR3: CASSSTGWYSNQPQHF
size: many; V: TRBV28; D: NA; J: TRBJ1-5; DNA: TGTGCCAGCAGTTTTCCCGGGGGACAGCCCCAGCATTTT; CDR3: CASSFPGGQPQHF